Listed below are T cell receptor beta chains from one sample, sequenced in a study of beta chain features in type 1 diabetes. Produced via immunoSEQ multiplex PCR; TCRdb's table is partial and in-frame only. The sample records 620,000 or so clones, around 15% being singletons. The sequenced sample consisted of naive CD4+ T cells from blood. All receptors come from a man aged 18 to 35 in good health. CDR3s include the opening cysteine and the closing phenylalanine or tryptophan. Each record gives: CDR3 DNA, CDR3 protein, clone size, V gene, D gene, J gene. D genes are given only for firm matches. Part of the rows lack a size; the others show once, few, many or a class for expanded clones.

CDR3nt: TGCAGCGTTGTAGGCAGCCAAGAGACCCAGTACTTC; CDR3aa: CSVVGSQETQYF; abundance: few; v_gene: TRBV29-1; d_gene: .; j_gene: TRBJ2-5
CDR3nt: TGTGCCAGCAGCTTAGGCGGGGGAAATTCACCCCTCCACTTT; CDR3aa: CASSLGGGNSPLHF; abundance: .; v_gene: TRBV7-2; d_gene: .; j_gene: TRBJ1-6
CDR3nt: TGTGCCACCAGCAGAGGCCTAGAGTACGAGCAGTACTTC; CDR3aa: CATSRGLEYEQYF; abundance: few; v_gene: TRBV15; d_gene: .; j_gene: TRBJ2-7
CDR3nt: TGTGCCACCAGCAGAGATTGGCGGGGGGTGACCTACGAGCAGTACTTC; CDR3aa: CATSRDWRGVTYEQYF; abundance: few; v_gene: TRBV15; d_gene: TRBD2; j_gene: TRBJ2-7
CDR3nt: TGTGCCAGCTCACCAGCCTTACCGGTGGTACGGAACACTGAAGCTTTCTTT; CDR3aa: CASSPALPVVRNTEAFF; abundance: few; v_gene: TRBV18; d_gene: .; j_gene: TRBJ1-1
CDR3nt: TGTGCCAGCAGTTCTCGGAGGGCAGATACGCAGTATTTT; CDR3aa: CASSSRRADTQYF; abundance: .; v_gene: TRBV6-5; d_gene: .; j_gene: TRBJ2-3
CDR3nt: TGCAGCGTGAGGAGGGCCTCGGGGGGAGAGCAGTACTTC; CDR3aa: CSVRRASGGEQYF; abundance: .; v_gene: TRBV29-1; d_gene: TRBD2; j_gene: TRBJ2-7
CDR3nt: TGCAGCGTTACAACCCATAATCAGCCCCAGCATTTT; CDR3aa: CSVTTHNQPQHF; abundance: .; v_gene: TRBV29-1; d_gene: .; j_gene: TRBJ1-5
CDR3nt: TGTGCCACCAGCAGAGACCCTTCCGGGAGCTACGAGCAGTACTTC; CDR3aa: CATSRDPSGSYEQYF; abundance: few; v_gene: TRBV15; d_gene: .; j_gene: TRBJ2-7
CDR3nt: TGTGCCAGCAGGACCCCTAGGTCTTATGAGCAGTTCTTC; CDR3aa: CASRTPRSYEQFF; abundance: .; v_gene: TRBV6-5; d_gene: .; j_gene: TRBJ2-1
CDR3nt: TGTGCCAGCAATGAACAGGGGGGAGGTACGCAGTATTTT; CDR3aa: CASNEQGGGTQYF; abundance: .; v_gene: TRBV6-5; d_gene: TRBD1; j_gene: TRBJ2-3
CDR3nt: TGCGCCAGCAGCCAAGCTGGGACAGGCTACGAGCAGTACTTC; CDR3aa: CASSQAGTGYEQYF; abundance: few; v_gene: TRBV4-3; d_gene: TRBD1; j_gene: TRBJ2-7
CDR3nt: TGTGCCAGCAGTTTCGCCCTAGTTCACGAGCAGTACTTC; CDR3aa: CASSFALVHEQYF; abundance: few; v_gene: TRBV28; d_gene: .; j_gene: TRBJ2-7
CDR3nt: TGTGCCAGCAGCTTGGACACAGGGCGCTTATATGGCTACACCTTC; CDR3aa: CASSLDTGRLYGYTF; abundance: .; v_gene: TRBV5-5; d_gene: .; j_gene: TRBJ1-2
CDR3nt: TGCGCCAGCAGCCTACTAGAGGCGGGAGGATACAATGAGCAGTTCTTC; CDR3aa: CASSLLEAGGYNEQFF; abundance: .; v_gene: TRBV5-1; d_gene: TRBD2; j_gene: TRBJ2-1
CDR3nt: TGTGCCAGCAGCTTGGCCCAGATCTATAATTCACCCCTCCACTTT; CDR3aa: CASSLAQIYNSPLHF; abundance: few; v_gene: TRBV5-6; d_gene: .; j_gene: TRBJ1-6
CDR3nt: TGTGCCAGCAGCTTCCACAGTCAAGAGACCCAGTACTTC; CDR3aa: CASSFHSQETQYF; abundance: .; v_gene: TRBV7-2; d_gene: .; j_gene: TRBJ2-5
CDR3nt: TGCGCCAGCAGACCCCCCGGGACAGGGTCCTACAATGAGCAGTTCTTC; CDR3aa: CASRPPGTGSYNEQFF; abundance: few; v_gene: TRBV4-1; d_gene: TRBD1; j_gene: TRBJ2-1
CDR3nt: TGTGCCAGCAGTTACTCCCAGAGAACATCTTCACCCCTCCACTTT; CDR3aa: CASSYSQRTSSPLHF; abundance: .; v_gene: TRBV6-5; d_gene: .; j_gene: TRBJ1-6
CDR3nt: TGCGCCAGCGGGACTAGCGGGAGGGCCTACGAGCAGTACTTC; CDR3aa: CASGTSGRAYEQYF; abundance: once; v_gene: TRBV5-1; d_gene: TRBD2; j_gene: TRBJ2-7
CDR3nt: TGTGCCAGCAGCCCGAGGGGGGGTAGCACAGATACGCAGTATTTT; CDR3aa: CASSPRGGSTDTQYF; abundance: few; v_gene: TRBV5-4; d_gene: .; j_gene: TRBJ2-3
CDR3nt: TGTGCCAGCAGCTTGGGGGACAGTCGCGACGGGGAGCTGTTTTTT; CDR3aa: CASSLGDSRDGELFF; abundance: .; v_gene: TRBV7-9; d_gene: TRBD1; j_gene: TRBJ2-2
CDR3nt: TGTGCCAGCAGGAGTGTTAGCGGGACCTTTGGCACAGATACGCAGTATTTT; CDR3aa: CASRSVSGTFGTDTQYF; abundance: few; v_gene: TRBV7-2; d_gene: TRBD2; j_gene: TRBJ2-3
CDR3nt: TGTGCCAGCAGCCAAGGATCTAGCGGGGGGCCCTACAATGAGCAGTTCTTC; CDR3aa: CASSQGSSGGPYNEQFF; abundance: few; v_gene: TRBV4-2; d_gene: TRBD2; j_gene: TRBJ2-1
CDR3nt: TGCGCCAGCAGCTTGGATCGCCTTCTTGACACTGAAGCTTTCTTT; CDR3aa: CASSLDRLLDTEAFF; abundance: .; v_gene: TRBV5-1; d_gene: .; j_gene: TRBJ1-1
CDR3nt: TGTGCCTGGAGTAGGGGGCAGGGGGCGTATTCACCCCTCCACTTT; CDR3aa: CAWSRGQGAYSPLHF; abundance: .; v_gene: TRBV30; d_gene: TRBD1; j_gene: TRBJ1-6
CDR3nt: TGTGCCAGCAACCCCATTCCGGGGGGCCCCTACGAGCAGTACTTC; CDR3aa: CASNPIPGGPYEQYF; abundance: .; v_gene: TRBV7-2; d_gene: .; j_gene: TRBJ2-7
CDR3nt: TGTGCCAGCAGCTTCGCGGGCAGGCCGGCTGCCGAGCAGTACTTC; CDR3aa: CASSFAGRPAAEQYF; abundance: .; v_gene: TRBV7-9; d_gene: .; j_gene: TRBJ2-7
CDR3nt: TGTGCCAGCGGCTCGGGGTCGCTCTACGAGCAGTACTTC; CDR3aa: CASGSGSLYEQYF; abundance: few; v_gene: TRBV27; d_gene: .; j_gene: TRBJ2-7
CDR3nt: TGTGCCAGTACCTCGCCGGGGCAGGACTATGGCTACACCTTC; CDR3aa: CASTSPGQDYGYTF; abundance: few; v_gene: TRBV19; d_gene: .; j_gene: TRBJ1-2
CDR3nt: TGTGCCAGCAGTTTCCGACTGCACTATGGCTACACCTTC; CDR3aa: CASSFRLHYGYTF; abundance: .; v_gene: TRBV28; d_gene: .; j_gene: TRBJ1-2
CDR3nt: TGTGCCAGCCGCCCCATGCGGGGCTACACCTTC; CDR3aa: CASRPMRGYTF; abundance: few; v_gene: TRBV7-9; d_gene: .; j_gene: TRBJ1-2